These T cell receptor beta chains were read from a single sample in a study of blood T cells in healthy people across ages. One entry per CDR3 protein, called by TCRdb with MiXCR from the 5' RACE reads. The sample holds about 1.4 million distinct CDR3 sequences, roughly 59% seen once. Sequenced input: blood. The receptors were gathered from a man younger than 35 in good health. Each CDR3 is given with its conserved first and last residue. The order of the fields is J gene, D gene, V gene, clone size, CDR3 DNA, CDR3 protein. A D gene is named only where the DNA matches it firmly. Clone size appears in some rows only: once, few, many, or a class for an expanded clone.

TRBJ2-1,TRBD2,TRBV6-6,once,TGTGCCAGCAGTCGATTGGCGGGAGGGAGCGACAATGAGCAGTTCTTC,CASSRLAGGSDNEQFF
TRBJ1-2,TRBD1,TRBV5-4,-,TGTGCCAGCAGCCGACAGGGGGCTGGTGGCTACACCTTC,CASSRQGAGGYTF
TRBJ2-5,-,TRBV9,-,TGTGCCAGCAGCGTAGACCTAAATATGGAAATCCAAGAGACCCAGTACTTC,CASSVDLNMEIQETQYF
TRBJ2-5,-,TRBV4-1,-,TGCGCCAGCAGCCAGGCCAGCCAAGAGACCCAGTACTTC,CASSQASQETQYF
TRBJ2-1,TRBD2,TRBV15,-,TGTGCCACCAGCAGAGATCGTAGCGGGGGCTACAATGAGCAGTTCTTC,CATSRDRSGGYNEQFF
TRBJ1-2,-,TRBV20-1,-,TGCAGTGCTAGACTCCCAGGTTCCGCTATTGGCTACACCTTC,CSARLPGSAIGYTF
TRBJ2-1,-,TRBV29-1,-,TGCAGCGTTGGCGTTTGGGATAGAAAAAATGGGCAGTTCTTC,CSVGVWDRKNGQFF
TRBJ2-7,TRBD1,TRBV11-2,-,TGTGCCAGCAGCGTCGACAGGGGGCTTTACGAGCAGTACTTC,CASSVDRGLYEQYF
TRBJ2-7,TRBD1,TRBV6-1,-,TGTGCCAGCAGTGTTACCGGGACAGGGGGCGACGAGCAGTACTTC,CASSVTGTGGDEQYF
TRBJ1-1,-,TRBV4-3,-,TGCGCCAGCAGCCAAGAACAACAGATGATCACTGAAGCTTTCTTT,CASSQEQQMITEAFF
TRBJ2-3,-,TRBV20-1,-,TGCAGTGCTAGTGAGGCCGGAGGGACAACAGATACGCAGTATTTT,CSASEAGGTTDTQYF
TRBJ2-5,-,TRBV14,once,TGTGCCAGCAGCCAACTGGGGGGGCTGGGGCAAGAGACCCAGTACTTC,CASSQLGGLGQETQYF
TRBJ2-7,-,TRBV5-1,-,TGCGCCAGCAGCCTATATCCACCACAGGTCTCCACCTACGAGCAGTACTTC,CASSLYPPQVSTYEQYF
TRBJ1-2,-,TRBV12-3/TRBV12-4,-,TGTGCCAGCAGTTCCGACCAGGGGAATGGCTACACCTTC,CASSSDQGNGYTF
TRBJ2-5,TRBD2,TRBV6-6,-,TGTACCAGCTTGAGCGGGAGGGGGGAAGAGACCCAGTACTTC,CTSLSGRGEETQYF
TRBJ2-3,TRBD2,TRBV4-3,-,TGCGCCAGCAGCCAGGAAGCGGGGAAGGGGTCAGATACGCAGTATTTT,CASSQEAGKGSDTQYF
TRBJ2-3,-,TRBV6-2/TRBV6-3,-,TGTGCCAGCAGTTACACCCAGCGGATCACAGATACGCAGTATTTT,CASSYTQRITDTQYF
TRBJ2-1,-,TRBV25-1,-,TGTGCCAGCAGTGATTGGCCGATTACCTACGAGCAGTTCTTC,CASSDWPITYEQFF
TRBJ1-6,TRBD1,TRBV20-1,many,TGCAGTGTCATAGGGGGCGATTCACCCCTCCACTTT,CSVIGGDSPLHF
TRBJ1-2,-,TRBV4-1,-,TGCGCCAGCAGCCCCCAGGGATCGTATCATGGCTACACCTTC,CASSPQGSYHGYTF
TRBJ2-5,-,TRBV14,once,TGTGCCAGCAGCCAAGGATGGGGCCAAGAGACCCAGTACTTC,CASSQGWGQETQYF
TRBJ1-1,-,TRBV20-1,-,TGCAGTGCTAGAGAAGGGACTGGGACTGAAGCTTTCTTT,CSAREGTGTEAFF
TRBJ2-7,-,TRBV27,-,TGTGCCAGCAGTTTATCGGGGGGTAGCGAGCAGTACTTC,CASSLSGGSEQYF
TRBJ2-7,TRBD1,TRBV4-1,few,TGCGCCAGCAGCCGAAGGGACAGCCGGGACGAGCAGTACTTC,CASSRRDSRDEQYF
TRBJ2-7,-,TRBV28,-,TGTGCCAGCAGTCCTCTTGTCGGGGGCTCCTACGAGCAGTACTTC,CASSPLVGGSYEQYF
TRBJ2-2,TRBD2,TRBV7-8,-,TGTGCCAGCAGCTGGGGACTAGCGGGGGGTATCACCGGGGAGCTGTTTTTT,CASSWGLAGGITGELFF
TRBJ2-1,TRBD1,TRBV3-1,-,TGTGCCAGCAGCCGGACCGGGACAGGGATGACTGAGCAGTTCTTC,CASSRTGTGMTEQFF
TRBJ2-7,-,TRBV7-2,few,TGTGCCAGCAGCTTTCAAGTCCGGCTCGAGCAGTACTTC,CASSFQVRLEQYF
TRBJ2-6,-,TRBV27,few,TGTGCCAGCAGTTTAGACAGCACCTCTGGGGCCAACGTCCTGACTTTC,CASSLDSTSGANVLTF
TRBJ2-7,-,TRBV7-9,-,TGTGCCAGCAGCTTAGGAGAGCGCCCGTCCTACGAGCAGTACTTC,CASSLGERPSYEQYF
TRBJ1-5,-,TRBV12-3/TRBV12-4,-,TGTGCCAGCAGACCGGGACACCAATATAGCAATCAGCCCCAGCATTTT,CASRPGHQYSNQPQHF
TRBJ1-5,-,TRBV12-3/TRBV12-4,few,TGTGCCAGCAGTTTAGAGGGAGGGGGCAATCAGCCCCAGCATTTT,CASSLEGGGNQPQHF